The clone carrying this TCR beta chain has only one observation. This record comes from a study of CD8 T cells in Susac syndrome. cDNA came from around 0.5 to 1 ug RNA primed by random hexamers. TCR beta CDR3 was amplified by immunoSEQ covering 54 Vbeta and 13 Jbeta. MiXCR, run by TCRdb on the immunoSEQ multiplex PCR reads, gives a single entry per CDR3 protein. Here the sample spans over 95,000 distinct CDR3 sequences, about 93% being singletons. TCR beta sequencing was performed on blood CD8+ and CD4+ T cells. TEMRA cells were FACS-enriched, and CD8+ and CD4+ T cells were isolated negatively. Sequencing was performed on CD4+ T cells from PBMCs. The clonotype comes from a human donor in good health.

Here the CDR3 reads CASSPRWTGLNTGELFF. In DNA form, the CDR3 reads TGTGCCAGCAGCCCGAGATGGACAGGGCTAAACACCGGGGAGCTGTTTTTT. The V call is TRBV5-6, the J call TRBJ2-2; 8 bases match TRBD1. CDR1 is SGHDT and CDR2 is YYEEEE in the germline V gene. J gave up 2 bases and V 4 bases, and 10 bases lay outside the gene matches. The CDR3 loop spans 17 amino acids. The full variable domain, rest sourced from reference TRBV5-6 and TRBJ2-2, is DAGVTQSPTHLIKTRGQQVTLRCSPKSGHDTVSWYQQALGQGPQFIFQYYEEEERQRGNFPDRFSGHQFPNYSSELNVNALLLGDSALYLCASSPRWTGLNTGELFFGEGSRLTVL.